This T cell receptor (beta chain) came from a study of T-cell memory formation after mild COVID-19 (dated by TCRdb to the early 2020s). At the level of the whole study: TCR sequence clusters from the two donors were found to be largely donor specific. Two young, previously healthy adult volunteers, one female and one male, were included in the cohort. T-cell clones expanding and contracting after mild COVID-19 in two donors were tracked by longitudinal TCRalpha and TCRbeta repertoire sequencing.

Instrument used: Illumina NovaSeq 6000. TCRalpha and TCRbeta cDNA libraries were built by 5'RACE with constant-segment primers, adding sample barcodes and unique molecular identifiers. Trizol reagent was used to extract RNA from every sample. Amplification of the libraries took two PCR steps, and the second step added a second sample barcode plus Illumina TruSeq adapters. Libraries were sequenced on an Illumina NovaSeq with 2 x 150 bp paired-end reads. The authors processed their data as follows. Reads were demultiplexed and collapsed into UMI-guided consensus sequences with migec v1.2.7. Using mixcr v2.1.11, UMI consensuses were aligned to TRA and TRB V and J templates and then assembled into clonotypes. A clonotype was counted as expanded or contracted only if both edgeR and NoisET called the change significant, with noise models trained on biological replicates. edgeR calls used a false discovery rate-adjusted p below 0.01 and a log2 fold-change threshold of 1. PCA with hierarchical clustering of max-normalized trajectories of the 1000 most abundant clonotypes was used as exploratory dynamics analysis. Each responding clone was given a CD4 or CD8 phenotype based on the CD4+ and CD8+ repertoires, which had been sequenced separately. The public reads were reanalyzed by TCRdb: fastp trimming at Q25, MiXCR alignment, in-frame beta chains only. Every distinct CDR3 protein forms one entry, paired with its most common genes and DNA. These V and J calls are TCRdb output, not the study's own analysis. Counted in this sample were more than 350,000 distinct CDR3 sequences; 21% of them appeared once. The ten top clones hold approximately 12% of the sample.

V drops 4 bases and J drops 6 bases, leaving 11 bases in between. The CDR3 contains 13 residues, cysteine and phenylalanine counted. The retained sequence is limited to the CDR3, 39 bases, with the frame set at the first base. The germline V gene (reference sequence) supplies CDR1 LGHDT and CDR2 YNNKEL. To note about this clonotype: Which antigen it targets is not known. Nothing much larger sits one base from this clone, and base qualities are not available.

Paper-wide results and their limitations: Some responding clones were detected in pre-infection memory, suggesting pre-existing cross-reactive memory T cells joined the SARS-CoV-2 response. SARS-CoV-2 specificity was not confirmed for the second-wave clones peaking on day 37. Contracting CD4+ clones turned up mainly in the CM and EM memory subsets, whereas EMRA was where CD8+ clones were enriched. Clones contracting from day 15 to 85 had balanced CD4/CD8 phenotypes, while a second wave expanding from day 15 to 37 was biased towards CD4+. Only a couple of mild cases were covered by the study, and larger cohorts that include severe cases with pre-infection samples were considered necessary.

Ficoll-Paque density gradient centrifugation was used to isolate PBMCs. This TCR came from an adult woman who had mild COVID-19 (a few samples of this study predate the infection). The sample titles of this study are shuffled in the database, so cell type and time point are left out; the donor was told from shared clones. The sample was PBMCs or a T cell subset sorted from them (not recorded which). Recombination joined TRBV3-1 with TRBJ2-3; the D segment cannot be called with confidence. Here is the DNA: TGTGCCAGCAGCCGGAACTTAGTGGATACGCAGTATTTT. Its protein product is CASSRNLVDTQYF.